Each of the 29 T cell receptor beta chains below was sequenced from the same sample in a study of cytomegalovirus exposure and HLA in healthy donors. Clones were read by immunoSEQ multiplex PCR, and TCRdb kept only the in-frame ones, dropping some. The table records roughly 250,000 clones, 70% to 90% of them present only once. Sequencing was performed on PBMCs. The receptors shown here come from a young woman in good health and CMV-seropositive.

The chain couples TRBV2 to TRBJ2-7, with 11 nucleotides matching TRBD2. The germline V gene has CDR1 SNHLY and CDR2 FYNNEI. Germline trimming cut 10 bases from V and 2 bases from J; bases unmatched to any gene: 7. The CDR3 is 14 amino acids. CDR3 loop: CATDLAGGPYEQYF. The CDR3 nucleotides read TGTGCCACTGACCTAGCGGGAGGACCCTACGAGCAGTACTTC.

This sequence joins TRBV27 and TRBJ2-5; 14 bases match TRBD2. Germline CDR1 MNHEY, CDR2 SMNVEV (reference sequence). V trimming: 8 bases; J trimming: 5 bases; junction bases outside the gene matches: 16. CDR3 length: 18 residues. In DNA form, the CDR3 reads TGTGCCAGCGCACTACAGGGACCTTGGACTAGCGGGAGGGAGACCCAGTACTTC. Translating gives CASALQGPWTSGRETQYF.

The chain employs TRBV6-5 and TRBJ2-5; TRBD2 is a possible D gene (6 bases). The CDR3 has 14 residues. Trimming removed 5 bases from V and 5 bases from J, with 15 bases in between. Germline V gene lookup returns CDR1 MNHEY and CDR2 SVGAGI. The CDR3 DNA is TGTGCCAGCAGTAAATCGGGAGTCAGCGAGACCCAGTACTTC. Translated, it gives CASSKSGVSETQYF.

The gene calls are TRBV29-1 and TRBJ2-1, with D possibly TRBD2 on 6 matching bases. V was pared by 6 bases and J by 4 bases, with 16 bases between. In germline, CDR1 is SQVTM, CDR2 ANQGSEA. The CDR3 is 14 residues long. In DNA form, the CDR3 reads TGCAGCGTGGAGGGGCCAGGGAGTTACAATGAGCAGTTCTTC. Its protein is CSVEGPGSYNEQFF.

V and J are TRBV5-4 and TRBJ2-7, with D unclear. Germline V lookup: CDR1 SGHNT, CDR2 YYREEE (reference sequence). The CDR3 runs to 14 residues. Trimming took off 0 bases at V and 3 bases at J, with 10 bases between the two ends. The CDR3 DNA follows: TGTGCCAGCAGCTTGGCGGGTAGCCGCTACGAGCAGTACTTC. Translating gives CASSLAGSRYEQYF.

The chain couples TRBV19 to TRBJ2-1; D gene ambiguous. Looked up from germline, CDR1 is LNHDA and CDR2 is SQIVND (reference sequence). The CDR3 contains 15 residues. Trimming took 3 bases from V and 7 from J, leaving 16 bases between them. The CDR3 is CASSMTRYGGNEQFF. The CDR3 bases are TGTGCCAGTAGTATGACAAGGTATGGTGGTAATGAGCAGTTCTTC.

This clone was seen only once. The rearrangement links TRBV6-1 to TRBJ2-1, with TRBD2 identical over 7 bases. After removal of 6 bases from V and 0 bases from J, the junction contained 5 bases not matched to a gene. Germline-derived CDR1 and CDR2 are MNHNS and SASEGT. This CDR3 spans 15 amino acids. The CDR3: CASRLAASSYNEQFF. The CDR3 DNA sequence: TGTGCCAGCAGGCTAGCGGCCAGCTCCTACAATGAGCAGTTCTTC.

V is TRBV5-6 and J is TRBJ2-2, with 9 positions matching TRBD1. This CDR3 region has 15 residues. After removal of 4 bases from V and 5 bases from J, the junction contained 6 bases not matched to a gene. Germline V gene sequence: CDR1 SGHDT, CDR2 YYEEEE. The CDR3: CASSNRDRETGELFF. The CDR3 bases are TGTGCCAGCAGCAACCGGGACAGGGAGACCGGGGAGCTGTTTTTT.

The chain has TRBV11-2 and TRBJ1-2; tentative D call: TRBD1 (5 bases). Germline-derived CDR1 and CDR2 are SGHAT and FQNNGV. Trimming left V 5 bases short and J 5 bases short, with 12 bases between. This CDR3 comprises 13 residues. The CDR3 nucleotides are TGTGCCAGCAGCCAAACCGACAGATATGGCTACACCTTC. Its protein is CASSQTDRYGYTF.

The chain's CDR3 is CASSLAGGPGEKLFF. DNA for the CDR3: TGTGCCAGCAGCTTAGCGGGGGGGCCAGGTGAAAAACTGTTTTTT. This chain uses TRBV7-6 with TRBJ1-4; a possible D gene is TRBD1 (6 bases). CDR1 and CDR2 from the germline V gene are SGHVS and FNYEAQ. The CDR3 covers 15 residues. V shed 0 bases and J shed 7 bases, with 12 bases lying between them.

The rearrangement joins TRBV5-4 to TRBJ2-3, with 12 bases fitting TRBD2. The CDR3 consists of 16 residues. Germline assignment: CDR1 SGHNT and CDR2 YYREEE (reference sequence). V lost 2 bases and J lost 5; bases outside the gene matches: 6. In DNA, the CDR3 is TGTGCCAGCAGCTTTCGACTAGCGGGAGTGGGAGATACGCAGTATTTT. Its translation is CASSFRLAGVGDTQYF.

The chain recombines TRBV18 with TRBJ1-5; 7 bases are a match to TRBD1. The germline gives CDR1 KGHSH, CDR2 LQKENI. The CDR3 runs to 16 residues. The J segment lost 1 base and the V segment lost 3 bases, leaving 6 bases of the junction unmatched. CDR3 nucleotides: TGTGCCAGCTCACCGGAGAGGGGGCTGAGCAATCAGCCCCAGCATTTT. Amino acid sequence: CASSPERGLSNQPQHF.

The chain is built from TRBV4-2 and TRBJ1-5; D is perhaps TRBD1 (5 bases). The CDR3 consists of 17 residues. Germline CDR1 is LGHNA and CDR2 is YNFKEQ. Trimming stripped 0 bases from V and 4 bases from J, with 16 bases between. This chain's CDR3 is CASSQDRGELVNQPQHF. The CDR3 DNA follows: TGTGCCAGCAGCCAAGATCGGGGGGAACTGGTAAATCAGCCCCAGCATTTT.

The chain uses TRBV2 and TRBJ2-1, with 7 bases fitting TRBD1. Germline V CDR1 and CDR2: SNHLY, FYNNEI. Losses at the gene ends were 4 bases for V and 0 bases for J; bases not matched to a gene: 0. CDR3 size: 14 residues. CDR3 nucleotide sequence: TGTGCCAGCAGTGGACAGGGCTCCTACAATGAGCAGTTCTTC. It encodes CASSGQGSYNEQFF.

The CDR3 region is CASSLDGRTEAFF. The CDR3 DNA reads as TGCGCCAGCAGCTTGGACGGGAGGACTGAAGCTTTCTTT. The chain uses TRBV5-1 and TRBJ1-1; no definite D call. Germline CDR1 reads SGHRS; CDR2 reads YFSETQ. V was shortened by 0 bases and J by 5 bases, with 8 bases between the two germline ends. CDR3 length: 13 residues. Looking up the rest from reference TRBV5-1 and TRBJ1-1 gives the full variable domain: KAGVTQTPRYLIKTRGQQVTLSCSPISGHRSVSWYQQTPGQGLQFLFEYFSETQRNKGNFPGRFSGRQFSNSRSEMNVSTLELGDSALYLCASSLDGRTEAFFGQGTRLTVV.

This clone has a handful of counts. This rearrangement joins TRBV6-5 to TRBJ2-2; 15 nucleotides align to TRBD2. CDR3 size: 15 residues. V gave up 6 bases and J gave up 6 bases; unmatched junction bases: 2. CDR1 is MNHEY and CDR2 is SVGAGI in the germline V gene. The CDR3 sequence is CASSGLAGGPGELFF. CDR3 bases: TGTGCCAGCAGCGGACTAGCGGGAGGGCCCGGGGAGCTGTTTTTT.

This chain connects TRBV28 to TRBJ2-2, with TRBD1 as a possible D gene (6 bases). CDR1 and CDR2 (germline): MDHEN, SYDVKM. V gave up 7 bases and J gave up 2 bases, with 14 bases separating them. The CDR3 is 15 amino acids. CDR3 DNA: TGTGCCAGCAACCCGGGACAAATCAACACCGGGGAGCTGTTTTTT. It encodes CASNPGQINTGELFF. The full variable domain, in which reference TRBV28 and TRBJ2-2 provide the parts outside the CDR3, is DVKVTQSSRYLVKRTGEKVFLECVQDMDHENMFWYRQDPGLGLRLIYFSYDVKMKEKGDIPEGYSVSREKKERFSLILESASTNQTSMYLCASNPGQINTGELFFGEGSRLTVL.

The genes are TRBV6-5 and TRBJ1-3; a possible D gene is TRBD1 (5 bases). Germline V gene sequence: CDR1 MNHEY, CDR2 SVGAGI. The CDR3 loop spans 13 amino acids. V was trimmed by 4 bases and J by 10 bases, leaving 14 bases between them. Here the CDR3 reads CASSLLQGSTIYF. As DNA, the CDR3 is TGTGCCAGCAGTTTACTGCAGGGATCAACCATATATTTT.

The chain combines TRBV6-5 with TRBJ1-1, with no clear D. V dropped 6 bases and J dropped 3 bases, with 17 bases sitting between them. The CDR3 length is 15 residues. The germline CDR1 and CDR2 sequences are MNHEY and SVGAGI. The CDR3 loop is CASRRILPRYTEAFF. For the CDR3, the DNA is TGTGCCAGCAGGAGGATCCTGCCCAGATACACTGAAGCTTTCTTT.

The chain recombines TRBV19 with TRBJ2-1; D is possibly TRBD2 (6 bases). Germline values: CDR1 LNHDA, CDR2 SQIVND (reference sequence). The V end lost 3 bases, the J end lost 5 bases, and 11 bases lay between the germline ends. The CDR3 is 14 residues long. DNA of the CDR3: TGTGCCAGTAGTATGTCTAGCGCACACAATGAGCAGTTCTTC. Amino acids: CASSMSSAHNEQFF. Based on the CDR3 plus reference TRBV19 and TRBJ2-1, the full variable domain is DGGITQSPKYLFRKEGQNVTLSCEQNLNHDAMYWYRQDPGQGLRLIYYSQIVNDFQKGDIAEGYSVSREKKESFPLTVTSAQKNPTAFYLCASSMSSAHNEQFFGPGTRLTVL.

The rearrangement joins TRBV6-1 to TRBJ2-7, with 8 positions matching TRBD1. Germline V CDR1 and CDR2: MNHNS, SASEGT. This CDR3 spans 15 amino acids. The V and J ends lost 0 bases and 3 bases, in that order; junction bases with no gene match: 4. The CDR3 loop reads CASSEARDRNYEQYF. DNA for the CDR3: TGTGCCAGCAGTGAAGCCCGGGACAGGAACTACGAGCAGTACTTC.

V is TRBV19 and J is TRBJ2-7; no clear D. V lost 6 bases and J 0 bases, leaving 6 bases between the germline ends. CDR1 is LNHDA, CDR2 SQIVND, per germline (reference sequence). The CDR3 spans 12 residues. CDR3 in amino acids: CASSGYSYEQYF. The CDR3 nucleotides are TGTGCCAGTAGCGGTTACTCCTACGAGCAGTACTTC. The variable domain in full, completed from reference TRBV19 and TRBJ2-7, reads DGGITQSPKYLFRKEGQNVTLSCEQNLNHDAMYWYRQDPGQGLRLIYYSQIVNDFQKGDIAEGYSVSREKKESFPLTVTSAQKNPTAFYLCASSGYSYEQYFGPGTRLTVT.

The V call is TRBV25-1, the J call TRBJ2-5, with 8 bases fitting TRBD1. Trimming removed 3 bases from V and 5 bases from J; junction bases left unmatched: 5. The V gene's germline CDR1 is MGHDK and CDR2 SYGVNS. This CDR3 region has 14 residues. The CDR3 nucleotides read TGTGCCAGCAGTGAGGACAGGGCAAGGGAGACCCAGTACTTC. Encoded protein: CASSEDRARETQYF.

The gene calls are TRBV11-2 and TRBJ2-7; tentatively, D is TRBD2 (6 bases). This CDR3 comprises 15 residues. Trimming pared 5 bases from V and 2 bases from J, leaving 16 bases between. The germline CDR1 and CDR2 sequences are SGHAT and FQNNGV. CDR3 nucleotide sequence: TGTGCCAGCAGCCCCCCAACGGGAGTTCCCTACGAGCAGTACTTC. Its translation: CASSPPTGVPYEQYF.

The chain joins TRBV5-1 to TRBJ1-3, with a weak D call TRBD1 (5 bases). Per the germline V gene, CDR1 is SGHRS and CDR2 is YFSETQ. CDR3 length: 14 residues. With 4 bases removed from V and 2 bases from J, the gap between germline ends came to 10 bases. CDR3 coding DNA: TGCGCCAGCAGCGGGCAGGACACTGGAAACACCATATATTTT. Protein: CASSGQDTGNTIYF.

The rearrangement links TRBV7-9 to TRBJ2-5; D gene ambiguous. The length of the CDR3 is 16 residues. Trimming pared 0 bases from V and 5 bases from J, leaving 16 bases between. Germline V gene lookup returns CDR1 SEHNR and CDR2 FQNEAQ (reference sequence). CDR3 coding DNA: TGTGCCAGCAGCTTAGCGCTCGGATCCTTGAGGGAGACCCAGTACTTC. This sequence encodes CASSLALGSLRETQYF.

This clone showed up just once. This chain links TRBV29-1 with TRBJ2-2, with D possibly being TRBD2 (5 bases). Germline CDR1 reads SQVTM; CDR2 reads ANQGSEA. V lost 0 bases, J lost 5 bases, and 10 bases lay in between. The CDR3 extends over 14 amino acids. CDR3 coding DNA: TGCAGCGTTGAAGATGGCCTAGCTACCGGGGAGCTGTTTTTT. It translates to CSVEDGLATGELFF.

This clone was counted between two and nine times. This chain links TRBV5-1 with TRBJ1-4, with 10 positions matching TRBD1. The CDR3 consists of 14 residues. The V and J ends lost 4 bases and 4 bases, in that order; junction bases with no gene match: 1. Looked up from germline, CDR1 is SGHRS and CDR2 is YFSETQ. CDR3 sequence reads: CASSGTGVNEKLFF. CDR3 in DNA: TGCGCCAGCAGCGGGACAGGGGTTAATGAAAAACTGTTTTTT.

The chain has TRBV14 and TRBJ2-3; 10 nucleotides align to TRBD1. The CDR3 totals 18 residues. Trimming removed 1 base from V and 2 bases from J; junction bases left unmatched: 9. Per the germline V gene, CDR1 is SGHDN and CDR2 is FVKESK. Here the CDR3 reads CASSQALPGQGFTDTQYF. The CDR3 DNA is TGTGCCAGCAGCCAAGCCCTACCGGGACAGGGGTTCACAGATACGCAGTATTTT.